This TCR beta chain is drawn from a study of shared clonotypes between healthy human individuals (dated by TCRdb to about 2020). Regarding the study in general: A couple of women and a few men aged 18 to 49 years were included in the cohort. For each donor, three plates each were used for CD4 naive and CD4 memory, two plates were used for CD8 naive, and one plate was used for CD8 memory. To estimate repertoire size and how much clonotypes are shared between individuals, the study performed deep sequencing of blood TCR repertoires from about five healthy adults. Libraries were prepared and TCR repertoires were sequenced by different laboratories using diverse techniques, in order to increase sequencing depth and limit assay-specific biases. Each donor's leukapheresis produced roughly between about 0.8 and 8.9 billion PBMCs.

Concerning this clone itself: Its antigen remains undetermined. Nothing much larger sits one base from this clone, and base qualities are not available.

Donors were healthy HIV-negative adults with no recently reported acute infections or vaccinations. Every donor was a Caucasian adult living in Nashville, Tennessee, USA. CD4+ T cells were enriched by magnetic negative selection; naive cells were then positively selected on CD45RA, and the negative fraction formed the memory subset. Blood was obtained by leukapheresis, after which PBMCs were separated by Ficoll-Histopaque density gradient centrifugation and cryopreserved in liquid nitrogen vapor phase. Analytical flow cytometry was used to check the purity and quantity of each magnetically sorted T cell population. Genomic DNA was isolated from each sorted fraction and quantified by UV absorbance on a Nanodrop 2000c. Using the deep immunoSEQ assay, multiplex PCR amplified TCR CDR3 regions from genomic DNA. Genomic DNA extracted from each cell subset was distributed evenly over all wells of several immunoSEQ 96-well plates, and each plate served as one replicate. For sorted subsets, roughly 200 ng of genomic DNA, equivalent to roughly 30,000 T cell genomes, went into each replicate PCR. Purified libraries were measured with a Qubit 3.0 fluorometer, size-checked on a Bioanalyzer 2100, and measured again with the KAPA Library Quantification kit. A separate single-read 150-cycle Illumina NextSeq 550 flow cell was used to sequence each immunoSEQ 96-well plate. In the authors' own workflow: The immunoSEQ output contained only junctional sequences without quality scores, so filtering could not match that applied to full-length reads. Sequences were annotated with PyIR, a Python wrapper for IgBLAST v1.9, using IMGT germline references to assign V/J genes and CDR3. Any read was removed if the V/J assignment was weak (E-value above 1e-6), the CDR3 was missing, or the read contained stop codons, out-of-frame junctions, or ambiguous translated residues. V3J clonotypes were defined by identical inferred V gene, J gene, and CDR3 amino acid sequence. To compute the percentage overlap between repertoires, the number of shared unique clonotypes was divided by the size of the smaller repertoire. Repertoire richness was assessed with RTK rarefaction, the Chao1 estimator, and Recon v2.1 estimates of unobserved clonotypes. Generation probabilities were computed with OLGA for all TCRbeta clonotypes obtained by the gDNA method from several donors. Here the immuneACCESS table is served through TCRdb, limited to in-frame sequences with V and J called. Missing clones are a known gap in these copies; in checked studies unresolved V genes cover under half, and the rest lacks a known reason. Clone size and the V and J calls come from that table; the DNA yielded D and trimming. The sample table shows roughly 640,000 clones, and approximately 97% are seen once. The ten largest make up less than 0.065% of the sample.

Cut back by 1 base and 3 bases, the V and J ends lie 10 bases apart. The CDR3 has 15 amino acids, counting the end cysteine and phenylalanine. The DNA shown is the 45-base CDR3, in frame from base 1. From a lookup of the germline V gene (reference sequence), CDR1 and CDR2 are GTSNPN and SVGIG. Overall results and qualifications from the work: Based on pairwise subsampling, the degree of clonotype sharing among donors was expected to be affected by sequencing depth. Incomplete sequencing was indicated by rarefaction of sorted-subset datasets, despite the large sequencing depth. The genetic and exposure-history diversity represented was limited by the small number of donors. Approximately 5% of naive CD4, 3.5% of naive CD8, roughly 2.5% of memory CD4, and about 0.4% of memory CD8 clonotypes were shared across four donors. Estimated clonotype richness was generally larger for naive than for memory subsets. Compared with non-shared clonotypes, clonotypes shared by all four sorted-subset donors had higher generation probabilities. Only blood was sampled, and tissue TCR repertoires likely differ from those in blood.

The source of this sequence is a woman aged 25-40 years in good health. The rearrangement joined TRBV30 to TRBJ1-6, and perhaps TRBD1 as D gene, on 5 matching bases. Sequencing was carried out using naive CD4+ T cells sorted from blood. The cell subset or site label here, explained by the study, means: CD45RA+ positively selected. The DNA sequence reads TGTGCCTGGAGTGCCAGGGAGGGCTATAATTCACCCCTCCACTTT. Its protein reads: CAWSAREGYNSPLHF.